These 8 T cell receptor beta chains came from one sample sequenced in a study of cytomegalovirus exposure and HLA in healthy donors. Repertoires were generated with immunoSEQ multiplex PCR, while TCRdb's copy carries only in-frame clones and drops some. The repertoire holds about 72,000 clones, with approximately 94% as singletons. The sequenced sample was PBMCs. The receptors were gathered from a woman aged 18-29 years in good health and CMV-seronegative.

This sequence joins TRBV4-2 and TRBJ2-3, with D possibly TRBD1 on 6 matching bases. CDR1 is LGHNA and CDR2 is YNFKEQ in the germline V gene. V dropped 1 base and J dropped 4 bases, with 18 bases sitting between them. The CDR3 extends over 17 amino acids. The CDR3 sequence: CASSQGGGTGRADTQYF. The CDR3 nucleotides read TGTGCCAGCAGCCAAGGGGGTGGAACAGGGCGGGCAGATACGCAGTATTTT.

Note on this clone: At one of its ends the junction is not consistent with the germline gene, which may arise from a read error. This CDR3 reads CASSIALQGAGTDTQYF. The CDR3 nucleotides read TGTGCCAGCAGCATAGCCCTACAGGGGGCGGGGACAGATACGCAGTATTTT. V usage is TRBV7-2 and J usage is TRBJ2-3, with TRBD1 identical over 9 bases. Germline loops: CDR1 SGHTA, CDR2 FQGNSA. The CDR3 extends over 17 amino acids.

The V gene is TRBV6-6, the J gene TRBJ2-7; TRBD2 might be the D (6 bases). Between the trimmed V and J ends, which lost 6 bases and 2 bases, there was a span of 14 bases. Germline V gene lookup returns CDR1 MNHNY and CDR2 SVGAGI (reference sequence). The length of the CDR3 is 14 residues. This chain's CDR3 is CASSTGGEAYEQYF. The CDR3 region has the DNA TGTGCCAGCAGCACCGGAGGGGAGGCCTACGAGCAGTACTTC.

This chain uses TRBV7-2 with TRBJ2-7; D remains unclear. V dropped 0 bases and J dropped 2 bases, with 11 bases sitting between them. Germline CDR1 and CDR2: SGHTA and FQGNSA. The CDR3 contains 15 residues. The CDR3 protein is CASSLANNRAYEQYF. The CDR3 nucleotides are TGTGCCAGCAGCTTAGCGAATAACCGCGCCTACGAGCAGTACTTC.

The chain uses TRBV18 and TRBJ1-2; D uncertain. Germline V gene data show CDR1 as KGHSH and CDR2 as LQKENI. Trimming pared 5 bases from V and 2 bases from J, leaving 9 bases between. The CDR3 sequence is 13 residues long. In DNA form, the CDR3 reads TGTGCCAGCTCAAATCACGGGAACTATGGCTACACCTTC. This gives the protein CASSNHGNYGYTF. Variable domain in full (rest from reference TRBV18 and TRBJ1-2): NAGVMQNPRHLVRRRGQEARLRCSPMKGHSHVYWYRQLPEEGLKFMVYLQKENIIDESGMPKERFSAEFPKEGPSILRIQQVVRGDSAAYFCASSNHGNYGYTFGSGTRLTVV.

This clone was seen just once. The chain couples TRBV28 to TRBJ2-7; D is undetermined. The germline gives CDR1 MDHEN, CDR2 SYDVKM. Trimming took 6 bases from V and 3 from J, leaving 15 bases between them. This CDR3 region has 14 residues. CDR3 residues: CASSPATADYEQYF. The CDR3, as DNA: TGTGCCAGCAGCCCAGCCACAGCCGACTACGAGCAGTACTTC.

The rearrangement uses TRBV2 and TRBJ1-5; D might be TRBD1 (5 bases). V lost 4 bases to trimming and J lost 3 bases, with 10 bases between them. There are 14 residues in the CDR3. Per germline, CDR1 SNHLY and CDR2 FYNNEI. CDR3 in amino acids: CASSGTKLNQPQHF. The CDR3 coding sequence is TGTGCCAGCAGTGGGACAAAACTCAATCAGCCCCAGCATTTT. Using reference TRBV2 and TRBJ1-5 for the parts outside the CDR3, the full variable domain is EPEVTQTPSHQVTQMGQEVILRCVPISNHLYFYWYRQILGQKVEFLVSFYNNEISEKSEIFDDQFSVERPDGSNFTLKIRSTKLEDSAMYFCASSGTKLNQPQHFGDGTRLSIL.

CDR3 in amino acids: CASMRTGKIQYF. DNA of the CDR3: TGTGCCAGCATGCGGACCGGGAAGATTCAGTACTTC. The chain couples TRBV2 to TRBJ2-4, with D tentatively TRBD2 (5 bases). V was clipped by 7 bases and J by 10 bases, with 14 bases between them. Germline V gene lookup returns CDR1 SNHLY and CDR2 FYNNEI. The CDR3 spans 12 residues. The full variable domain, its missing parts supplied by reference TRBV2 and TRBJ2-4, is EPEVTQTPSHQVTQMGQEVILRCVPISNHLYFYWYRQILGQKVEFLVSFYNNEISEKSEIFDDQFSVERPDGSNFTLKIRSTKLEDSAMYFCASMRTGKIQYFGAGTRLSVL.